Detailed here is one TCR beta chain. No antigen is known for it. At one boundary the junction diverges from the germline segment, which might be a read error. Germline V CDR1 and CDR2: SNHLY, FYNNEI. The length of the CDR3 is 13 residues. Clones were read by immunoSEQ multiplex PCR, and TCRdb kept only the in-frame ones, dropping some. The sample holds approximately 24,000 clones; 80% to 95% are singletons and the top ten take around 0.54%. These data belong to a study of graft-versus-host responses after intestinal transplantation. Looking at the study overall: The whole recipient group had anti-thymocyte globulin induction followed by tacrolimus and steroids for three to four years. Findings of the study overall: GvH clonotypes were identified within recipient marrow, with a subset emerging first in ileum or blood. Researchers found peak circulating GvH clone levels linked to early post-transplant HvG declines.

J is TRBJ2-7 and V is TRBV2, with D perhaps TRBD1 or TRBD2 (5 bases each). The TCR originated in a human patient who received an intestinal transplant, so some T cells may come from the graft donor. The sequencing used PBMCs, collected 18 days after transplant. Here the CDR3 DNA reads TGTGCCAGCAGTGAATTTTTAGGATCCCCGGGGCCCTTC. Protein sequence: CASSEFLGSPGPF.